The next 17 T cell receptor beta chains were all read from a single sample in a study of T cells in Graves' hyperthyroidism and ophthalmopathy. RNA transcripts were the template for amplifying TCR beta CDR3 regions. During a first-round RT-PCR of the TCR CDR3, the HTBI primer set was used. MiXCR, run by TCRdb on the multiplex PCR reads, gives a single entry per CDR3 protein. Of around 580,000 distinct CDR3 sequences in the sample, 15% to 20% are singletons; the top ten hold around a sixth. The sequencing input was blood. These receptors were collected from a woman aged 18-35 years with Graves' hyperthyroidism.

In this sample, this clonotype turned up a few times. The chain recombines TRBV20-1 with TRBJ1-5, with D possibly TRBD1 on 5 matching bases. Trimming stripped 5 bases from V and 5 bases from J, with 16 bases between. The CDR3 has 14 residues. CDR1 and CDR2 (germline): DFQATT, SNEGSKA (reference sequence). The DNA for the CDR3 is TGCAGTGCTCCGAATGGACAAAATGATCAGCCCCAGCATTTT. The encoded protein is CSAPNGQNDQPQHF.

This rearrangement joins TRBV25-1 to TRBJ2-2, with 9 bases that match TRBD2. The J segment lost 4 bases and the V segment lost 3 bases, leaving 3 bases of the junction unmatched. The germline V gene has CDR1 MGHDK and CDR2 SYGVNS. The CDR3 length is 15 residues. The CDR3 reads CASSERLAATGELFF. In DNA form, the CDR3 reads TGTGCCAGCAGTGAGCGACTAGCGGCCACCGGGGAGCTGTTTTTT. The complete variable domain, with remaining parts taken from reference TRBV25-1 and TRBJ2-2, reads EADIYQTPRYLVIGTGKKITLECSQTMGHDKMYWYQQDPGMELHLIHYSYGVNSTEKGDLSSESTVSRIRTEHFPLTLESARPSHTSQYLCASSERLAATGELFFGEGSRLTVL.

Concerning this clonotype: At one boundary the junction diverges from the germline segment, which might be a read error. The chain carries TRBV11-1 and TRBJ1-2; TRBD1 agrees at 7 bases. CDR3 length: 16 amino acids. From germline, CDR1 is SGHAT and CDR2 FQDESV (reference sequence). The CDR3 is CASNHRTGASSYGYTF. CDR3 DNA sequence: TGCGCCAGCAACCATAGAACAGGGGCATCGAGCTATGGCTACACCTTC.

J is TRBJ1-4 and V is TRBV25-1; possible D gene TRBD1, 5 bases. Germline CDR1 reads MGHDK; CDR2 reads SYGVNS. Trimming stripped 5 bases from V and 3 bases from J, with 10 bases between. The CDR3 has 14 amino acids. The DNA of the CDR3 is TGTGCCAGCAGTACCGGGACTCCTAATGAAAAACTGTTTTTT. Its protein is CASSTGTPNEKLFF. The variable domain in full, completed from reference TRBV25-1 and TRBJ1-4, reads EADIYQTPRYLVIGTGKKITLECSQTMGHDKMYWYQQDPGMELHLIHYSYGVNSTEKGDLSSESTVSRIRTEHFPLTLESARPSHTSQYLCASSTGTPNEKLFFGSGTQLSVL.

The chain links TRBV6-5 to TRBJ1-4; a weak D match, TRBD1 (5 bases). This CDR3 has 16 amino acids. The V gene's germline CDR1 is MNHEY and CDR2 SVGAGI. V dropped 2 bases and J dropped 3 bases, with 13 bases sitting between them. CDR3 DNA: TGTGCCAGCAGTTACCCCCCGGGGCGAGCTAATGAAAAACTGTTTTTT. Amino acids: CASSYPPGRANEKLFF.

The V gene is TRBV7-2, the J gene TRBJ1-3, with 9 bases identical to TRBD1. The J segment lost 8 bases and the V segment lost 5 bases, leaving 7 bases of the junction unmatched. CDR1 SGHTA and CDR2 FQGNSA come from the germline V gene. The CDR3 is made up of 14 amino acids. DNA for the CDR3: TGTGCCAGCAGCCGGGACAGGGTTAGAGACACCATATATTTT. This gives the protein CASSRDRVRDTIYF. The complete variable domain, with remaining parts taken from reference TRBV7-2 and TRBJ1-3, reads GAGVSQSPSNKVTEKGKDVELRCDPISGHTALYWYRQSLGQGLEFLIYFQGNSAPDKSGLPSDRFSAERTGGSVSTLTIQRTQQEDSAVYLCASSRDRVRDTIYFGEGSWLTVV.

Ten or more counts support this clonotype. The genes are TRBV20-1 and TRBJ2-1; D gene ambiguous. V lost 6 bases and J lost 4, with 13 bases in between. The CDR3 loop spans 13 amino acids. The V gene's germline CDR1 is DFQATT and CDR2 SNEGSKA (reference sequence). The CDR3 loop is CSAPRTSYNEQFF. The CDR3 DNA sequence: TGCAGTGCCCCTCGGACGAGTTACAATGAGCAGTTCTTC.

The chain is built from TRBV27 and TRBJ2-1; TRBD2 matches 7 bases. The trim removed 5 bases at V and 9 bases at J, leaving 16 bases unmatched. The CDR3 has 16 amino acids. Germline CDR1 is MNHEY and CDR2 is SMNVEV (reference sequence). The CDR3 nucleotides are TGTGCCAGCAGTCCCGTCGGCGGGAGATATATTAGTGAGCAGTTCTTC. The encoded protein is CASSPVGGRYISEQFF.

This clonotype was counted a few times. V gene TRBV5-1 combines with J gene TRBJ2-3, with a tentative D call TRBD1 (5 bases). Between the trimmed V and J ends, which lost 0 bases and 2 bases, there was a span of 13 bases. CDR3 size: 16 residues. The germline V gene has CDR1 SGHRS and CDR2 YFSETQ. The CDR3 loop reads CASSLAARAPTDTQYF. CDR3 sequence (DNA): TGCGCCAGCAGCTTGGCCGCCAGGGCCCCCACAGATACGCAGTATTTT. Complete variable domain (other parts from reference TRBV5-1 and TRBJ2-3): KAGVTQTPRYLIKTRGQQVTLSCSPISGHRSVSWYQQTPGQGLQFLFEYFSETQRNKGNFPGRFSGRQFSNSRSEMNVSTLELGDSALYLCASSLAARAPTDTQYFGPGTRLTVL.

This sequence joins TRBV20-1 and TRBJ2-3; 7 bases fit TRBD1. V trimming: 4 bases; J trimming: 2 bases; junction bases outside the gene matches: 9. Per the germline V gene, CDR1 is DFQATT and CDR2 is SNEGSKA (reference sequence). CDR3 length: 15 residues. The CDR3 nucleotides are TGCAGTGCTAATGAAAACAGGGGTTTCACAGATACGCAGTATTTT. It is translated as CSANENRGFTDTQYF.

The chain is built from TRBV3-1 and TRBJ2-5, with D possibly matching TRBD2 (7 bases). Germline assignment: CDR1 LGHDT and CDR2 YNNKEL (reference sequence). V was pared by 4 bases and J by 2 bases, with 14 bases between. The CDR3 runs 15 residues. This CDR3 reads CASSPRGAGQETQYF. The CDR3, as DNA: TGTGCCAGCAGCCCTCGGGGGGCCGGTCAAGAGACCCAGTACTTC.

This clonotype was observed at least ten times. This chain uses TRBV7-2 with TRBJ2-1; D gene uncertain. From germline, CDR1 is SGHTA and CDR2 FQGNSA. The CDR3 loop spans 16 amino acids. V gave up 2 bases and J gave up 2 bases, with 13 bases separating them. The CDR3 DNA is TGTGCCAGCAGCTTATCGCGCCGACGGACCTACAATGAGCAGTTCTTC. Its translation is CASSLSRRRTYNEQFF.

There are many counts of this clonotype. V and J are TRBV24-1 and TRBJ2-1, with D perhaps TRBD1 (6 bases). Germline-derived CDR1 and CDR2 are KGHDR and SFDVKD. This CDR3 spans 14 amino acids. Trimming cost V 3 bases and J 5 bases, with 10 bases left between them. The CDR3 DNA reads as TGTGCCACCAGTGATGTCAGGGGTGACAATGAGCAGTTCTTC. Translating gives CATSDVRGDNEQFF.

V gene TRBV7-9 combines with J gene TRBJ2-1; D not certain. From germline, CDR1 is SEHNR and CDR2 FQNEAQ (reference sequence). This CDR3 is 12 amino acids long. CDR3 nucleotide sequence: TGTGCGGCCCGCGAAGATTACGGAGAGCAGTTCTTC. It translates to CAAREDYGEQFF.

Ten or more counts support this clonotype. The rearrangement links TRBV3-1 to TRBJ2-7; 8 bases fit TRBD1. Losses at the gene ends were 7 bases for V and 9 bases for J; bases not matched to a gene: 5. The CDR3 is 11 amino acids. Germline CDR1 and CDR2: LGHDT and YNNKEL (reference sequence). CDR3 residues: CASTSGTGQYF. As DNA, the CDR3 is TGTGCCAGCACCTCCGGGACAGGGCAGTACTTC.

This clonotype was picked up many times. The chain carries TRBV7-8 and TRBJ2-1; 12 nucleotides line up with TRBD2. The ends lost 7 bases at V and 7 bases at J; junction bases unmatched: 11. CDR1 is SGHVS, CDR2 FQNEAQ, per germline. This CDR3 has 16 amino acids. CDR3 DNA sequence: TGTGCCAGCATCTTGACGGGACTAGCGGGTTTAAATGAGCAGTTCTTC. It codes for CASILTGLAGLNEQFF.

This sequence joins TRBV5-6 and TRBJ2-5; 9 nucleotides align to TRBD2. The germline CDR1 and CDR2 sequences are SGHDT and YYEEEE. J lost 5 bases, V lost 0 bases, and 5 bases had no gene match. This CDR3 has 15 residues. The CDR3 nucleotides are TGTGCCAGCAGCTTGGTGGTGGGGACTAGCGAGACCCAGTACTTC. Its protein is CASSLVVGTSETQYF.